Below are 24 T cell receptor beta chains sequenced from a single sample in a study of blood T cell repertoires in COVID-19. This table comes from immunoSEQ multiplex PCR, and its TCRdb copy is limited to in-frame clones, with some not included. This table holds about 250,000 clones, approximately 85% found once. Sequenced: PBMCs or T cells enriched from blood (not recorded which). The receptors stem from a woman aged 45-59 years with acute COVID-19.

This clone was seen many times. The chain uses TRBV10-3 and TRBJ2-1; 7 nucleotides align to TRBD1. Trimming cost V 6 bases and J 5 bases; bases outside gene matches: 10. CDR3 size: 15 residues. Germline V CDR1 and CDR2: ENHRY, SYGVKD. CDR3 sequence reads: CAIRDYRGRNNEQFF. The CDR3 coding sequence is TGTGCCATCAGAGACTACAGGGGTAGGAACAATGAGCAGTTCTTC.

This chain joins TRBV3-1 (or the pseudogene TRBV3-2) and TRBJ1-4; D remains unclear. Germline CDR1 and CDR2: LGHDT and YNNKEL (reference sequence). This CDR3 has 12 amino acids. V lost 2 bases and J 6 bases, leaving 4 bases between the germline ends. CDR3 loop: CASSQIYEKLFF. CDR3 nucleotide sequence: TGTGCCAGCAGCCAAATCTATGAAAAACTGTTTTTT.

This clone was observed a handful of times. CDR3 coding DNA: TGTGCCACCAACCAGGGGGCACTTAGCAATCAGCCCCAGCATTTT. Amino acid sequence: CATNQGALSNQPQHF. This rearrangement joins TRBV15 to TRBJ1-5; the match to TRBD1 covers 8 bases. Trimming at V came to 7 bases and at J to 0 bases, leaving 5 bases not matched to a gene. CDR1 and CDR2 from the germline V gene are LNHNV and YYDKDF (reference sequence). The CDR3 runs to 15 residues.

V gene TRBV19 combines with J gene TRBJ2-2, with D maybe TRBD2 (6 bases). CDR3 size: 18 residues. Trimming cost V 10 bases and J 2 bases, with 26 bases left between them. Germline CDR1 reads LNHDA; CDR2 reads SQIVND (reference sequence). In nucleotides, the CDR3 is TGTGCCACTCGAGTTGGGGCTGGTCGGGGAGGCAACACCGGGGAGCTGTTTTTT. Protein sequence: CATRVGAGRGGNTGELFF.

This chain links TRBV18 with TRBJ2-2; possibly TRBD2 for D (5 bases). This CDR3 comprises 15 residues. CDR1 and CDR2 (germline): KGHSH, LQKENI. V was pared by 3 bases and J by 7 bases, with 15 bases between. The CDR3 reads CASSPTLARGGELFF. CDR3 nucleotide sequence: TGTGCCAGCTCACCTACCCTAGCTCGTGGCGGGGAGCTGTTTTTT. Full variable domain (outside the CDR3, taken from reference TRBV18 and TRBJ2-2): NAGVMQNPRHLVRRRGQEARLRCSPMKGHSHVYWYRQLPEEGLKFMVYLQKENIIDESGMPKERFSAEFPKEGPSILRIQQVVRGDSAAYFCASSPTLARGGELFFGEGSRLTVL.

This chain joins TRBV5-6 and TRBJ2-7, with 8 bases aligning to TRBD1. The germline gives CDR1 SGHDT, CDR2 YYEEEE. The V segment lost 4 bases and the J segment 1 base; nucleotides outside the gene matches: 10. The CDR3 extends over 16 amino acids. CDR3 region: CASSHMTGAGSYEQYF. The CDR3 bases are TGTGCCAGCAGCCATATGACAGGGGCCGGTTCCTACGAGCAGTACTTC.

The gene calls are TRBV7-2 and TRBJ1-2; D is unresolved. CDR3 length equals 16 residues. V lost 1 base, J lost 3 bases, and 15 bases lay in between. CDR1 and CDR2 from the germline V gene are SGHTA and FQGNSA. CDR3 nucleotide sequence: TGTGCCAGCAGCTTAGATTTTGGAGGGTCGGACTATGGCTACACCTTC. This gives the protein CASSLDFGGSDYGYTF.

This chain uses TRBV4-3 with TRBJ1-2, with D perhaps matching TRBD1 (5 bases). Germline CDR1 is LGHNA and CDR2 is YSLEER. This CDR3 contains 16 residues. The germline V and J ends were trimmed by 0 bases and 8 bases, with 19 bases remaining between them. CDR3 in DNA: TGCGCCAGCAGCCAAGAAGTGGAATTGGCCAGGGAAGGCTACACCTTC. Translation gives CASSQEVELAREGYTF.

In this sample, this clone turned up a few times. The chain uses TRBV30 and TRBJ1-5, with 10 bases lining up with TRBD1. J gave up 0 bases and V 2 bases, and 4 bases lay outside the gene matches. Germline V gives CDR1 GTSNPN, CDR2 SVGIG (reference sequence). CDR3 length equals 16 residues. CDR3 protein: CAWSPRQGASNQPQHF. CDR3 nucleotide sequence: TGTGCCTGGAGTCCTCGACAGGGGGCTAGCAATCAGCCCCAGCATTTT.

This clone was recorded only once. The chain joins TRBV6-2 or TRBV6-3 to TRBJ1-4, with D perhaps TRBD1 (6 bases). Germline lookup yields CDR1 MNHEY and CDR2 SVGEGT. Trimming took off 6 bases at V and 3 bases at J, with 17 bases between the two ends. The CDR3 extends over 16 amino acids. CDR3 amino acids: CASSRMPQGPNEKLFF. CDR3 DNA: TGTGCCAGCAGCCGGATGCCCCAGGGGCCTAATGAAAAACTGTTTTTT.

This clone occurred once. The rearrangement joins TRBV5-1 to TRBJ1-2; TRBD1 matches at 9 bases. Germline-derived CDR1 and CDR2 are SGHRS and YFSETQ. The length of the CDR3 is 16 residues. Trimming at V came to 4 bases and at J to 9 bases, leaving 16 bases not matched to a gene. CDR3 DNA: TGCGCCAGCAGCCCGGACATTCGCCACAGGGGGCCGAGCTACACCTTC. This encodes CASSPDIRHRGPSYTF.

The V and J genes are TRBV18 and TRBJ2-2; weak D call: TRBD1 (7 bases). Germline CDR1 is KGHSH and CDR2 is LQKENI. Trimming removed 6 bases from V and 4 bases from J, with 12 bases in between. The CDR3 is 14 amino acids. In DNA form, the CDR3 reads TGTGCCAGCTCCGTCCAGGGGGGCACCGGGGAGCTGTTTTTT. Its translation: CASSVQGGTGELFF. The variable domain in full, completed from reference TRBV18 and TRBJ2-2, reads NAGVMQNPRHLVRRRGQEARLRCSPMKGHSHVYWYRQLPEEGLKFMVYLQKENIIDESGMPKERFSAEFPKEGPSILRIQQVVRGDSAAYFCASSVQGGTGELFFGEGSRLTVL.

V and J are TRBV3-1 (or the pseudogene TRBV3-2) and TRBJ2-5; TRBD2 agrees at 12 bases. Germline CDR1 and CDR2: LGHDT and YNNKEL (reference sequence). The V gene end was trimmed by 4 bases and the J gene end by 1 base; junction bases not matched to a gene: 4. CDR3 length: 16 residues. CDR3 loop: CASSPGLAGFQETQYF. The CDR3 DNA reads as TGTGCCAGCAGCCCTGGACTAGCGGGGTTCCAAGAGACCCAGTACTTC.

The chain employs TRBV30 and TRBJ1-5; 7 bases match TRBD1. V shed 1 base and J 2 bases; nucleotides not matched to a gene: 8. The CDR3 is 16 amino acids. In germline, CDR1 is GTSNPN, CDR2 SVGIG (reference sequence). The CDR3 DNA reads TGTGCCTGGAGTGGAGAAGACAGGGATGGCAATCAGCCCCAGCATTTT. It specifies CAWSGEDRDGNQPQHF.

This clone was detected only once. The chain joins TRBV29-1 to TRBJ1-4, with 7 nucleotides matching TRBD1. The CDR3 sequence is 15 residues long. From germline, CDR1 is SQVTM and CDR2 ANQGSEA. The V segment lost 6 bases and the J segment 0 bases; nucleotides outside the gene matches: 7. DNA for the CDR3: TGCAGCGTCGCAGGGGGGCCCGCAACTAATGAAAAACTGTTTTTT. It translates to CSVAGGPATNEKLFF.

This chain links TRBV7-2 with TRBJ2-7; the D gene is possibly TRBD2 (6 bases). Trimming cost V 5 bases and J 2 bases, with 13 bases left between them. CDR1 and CDR2 (germline): SGHTA, FQGNSA. The CDR3 contains 14 residues. The CDR3 DNA reads as TGTGCCAGCAGCAGGGGAGGCGGGGCCTACGAGCAGTACTTC. Translation gives CASSRGGGAYEQYF.

The chain links TRBV19 to TRBJ1-5, with D uncertain. The V end was cut by 6 bases, the J end by 0 bases, with 3 bases between. CDR3 size: 12 residues. Germline CDR1 reads LNHDA; CDR2 reads SQIVND (reference sequence). CDR3 residues: CASRYSNQPQHF. CDR3 DNA sequence: TGTGCCAGTAGGTATAGCAATCAGCCCCAGCATTTT. The whole variable domain, remainder taken from reference TRBV19 and TRBJ1-5, is DGGITQSPKYLFRKEGQNVTLSCEQNLNHDAMYWYRQDPGQGLRLIYYSQIVNDFQKGDIAEGYSVSREKKESFPLTVTSAQKNPTAFYLCASRYSNQPQHFGDGTRLSIL.

The genes are TRBV7-2 and TRBJ2-2, with a possible D match to TRBD1 (5 bases). Between the trimmed V and J ends, which lost 7 bases and 4 bases, there was a span of 19 bases. This CDR3 is 16 amino acids long. Germline V CDR1 and CDR2: SGHTA, FQGNSA. The CDR3 bases are TGTGCCAGCACGAAGACACCGGCTGGGGCCACCGGGGAGCTGTTTTTT. Its translation is CASTKTPAGATGELFF. The full variable domain, its missing parts supplied by reference TRBV7-2 and TRBJ2-2, is GAGVSQSPSNKVTEKGKDVELRCDPISGHTALYWYRQSLGQGLEFLIYFQGNSAPDKSGLPSDRFSAERTGGSVSTLTIQRTQQEDSAVYLCASTKTPAGATGELFFGEGSRLTVL.

The chain joins TRBV11-2 to TRBJ1-4, with TRBD1 identical over 11 bases. CDR3 length: 16 residues. The J segment lost 8 bases and the V segment lost 1 base, leaving 6 bases of the junction unmatched. Looked up from germline, CDR1 is SGHAT and CDR2 is FQNNGV. This CDR3 reads CASSLGAGQGGEKLFF. For the CDR3, the DNA is TGTGCCAGCAGCTTAGGGGCGGGACAGGGGGGCGAAAAACTGTTTTTT. Full variable domain (outside the CDR3, taken from reference TRBV11-2 and TRBJ1-4): EAGVAQSPRYKIIEKRQSVAFWCNPISGHATLYWYQQILGQGPKLLIQFQNNGVVDDSQLPKDRFSAERLKGVDSTLKIQPAKLEDSAVYLCASSLGAGQGGEKLFFGSGTQLSVL.

The chain is built from TRBV2 and TRBJ1-5, with D possibly TRBD1 on 6 matching bases. This CDR3 has 13 amino acids. The germline CDR1 and CDR2 sequences are SNHLY and FYNNEI. V lost 6 bases and J lost 10, with 16 bases in between. The CDR3 spells CASSRDISHPQHF. The CDR3 region has the DNA TGTGCCAGCAGCCGGGACATATCGCACCCCCAGCATTTT.

J is TRBJ1-2 and V is TRBV19; D might be TRBD1 (6 bases). The V end lost 5 bases, the J end lost 2 bases, and 15 bases lay between the germline ends. This CDR3 has 15 amino acids. The V gene's germline CDR1 is LNHDA and CDR2 SQIVND (reference sequence). CDR3 coding DNA: TGTGCCAGTAGTCCCACGACAGGAGAGAACTATGGCTACACCTTC. This encodes CASSPTTGENYGYTF. Using reference TRBV19 and TRBJ1-2 for the parts outside the CDR3, the full variable domain is DGGITQSPKYLFRKEGQNVTLSCEQNLNHDAMYWYRQDPGQGLRLIYYSQIVNDFQKGDIAEGYSVSREKKESFPLTVTSAQKNPTAFYLCASSPTTGENYGYTFGSGTRLTVV.

The chain joins TRBV2 to TRBJ2-7; 8 bases are shared with TRBD1. This CDR3 has 14 residues. Germline trimming cut 7 bases from V and 0 bases from J; bases unmatched to any gene: 5. Germline CDR1 is SNHLY and CDR2 is FYNNEI. The CDR3 DNA is TGTGCCAGCATGCCCAGGGGGCACTCCTACGAGCAGTACTTC. Translation: CASMPRGHSYEQYF.

The chain links TRBV19 to TRBJ1-4, with TRBD1 identical over 7 bases. J lost 8 bases, V lost 5 bases, and 8 bases had no gene match. From germline, CDR1 is LNHDA and CDR2 SQIVND (reference sequence). The CDR3 consists of 14 residues. CDR3 DNA: TGTGCCAGTAGTCCAGACAGGGTACGAGAAAAACTGTTTTTT. It yields the protein CASSPDRVREKLFF. Full variable domain (rest looked up from reference TRBV19 and TRBJ1-4): DGGITQSPKYLFRKEGQNVTLSCEQNLNHDAMYWYRQDPGQGLRLIYYSQIVNDFQKGDIAEGYSVSREKKESFPLTVTSAQKNPTAFYLCASSPDRVREKLFFGSGTQLSVL.

The chain combines TRBV9 with TRBJ1-1; D not resolved. This CDR3 is 14 amino acids long. Germline CDR1 is SGDLS and CDR2 is YYNGEE. Trimming pared 5 bases from V and 1 base from J, leaving 12 bases between. The CDR3 here is CASSPPGKNTEAFF. As DNA, the CDR3 is TGTGCCAGCAGTCCGCCGGGGAAGAACACTGAAGCTTTCTTT.